Each of the 14 T cell receptor beta chains below was sequenced from the same sample in a study of cytomegalovirus exposure and HLA in healthy donors. A multiplex PCR was run with 60 Vbeta primers and 13 Jbeta primers. Profiling relied on immunoSEQ multiplex PCR, and the TCRdb table lists in-frame clones only, not all of them. The sample includes some 78,000 clones, approximately 69% of them seen just once. The specimen sequenced was PBMCs. Receptors originate from a man aged 40-49 years in good health and CMV-seropositive.

The J gene is TRBJ2-1, the V gene TRBV5-5, with 10 bases aligning to TRBD1. The junction had 4 bases not matched to a gene; V was cut back by 0 bases and J by 4 bases. The CDR3 loop spans 16 amino acids. Germline V CDR1 and CDR2: SGHKS, YYEKEE (reference sequence). The CDR3 spells CASSLDGDRGYNEQFF. The CDR3 DNA follows: TGTGCCAGCAGCTTGGATGGGGACAGGGGATACAATGAGCAGTTCTTC.

V gene TRBV9 combines with J gene TRBJ2-2; D may be TRBD1 (6 bases). CDR1 and CDR2 (germline): SGDLS, YYNGEE. This CDR3 is 15 amino acids long. V lost 0 bases and J 3 bases, leaving 9 bases between the germline ends. CDR3 sequence (DNA): TGTGCCAGCAGCGTAGAATGGGGGCACACCGGGGAGCTGTTTTTT. It encodes CASSVEWGHTGELFF.

This chain connects TRBV5-1 to TRBJ2-1; 7 bases match TRBD1. The germline CDR1 and CDR2 sequences are SGHRS and YFSETQ. The CDR3 is made up of 15 amino acids. V gave up 0 bases and J gave up 4 bases; unmatched junction bases: 4. DNA of the CDR3: TGCGCCAGCAGCTTGGCGACAGGGCATTACAATGAGCAGTTCTTC. Translating it yields CASSLATGHYNEQFF.

The CDR3 loop is CASSYGGRAVTGELFF. In DNA, the CDR3 is TGTGCCAGCAGTTATGGCGGGAGGGCCGTCACCGGGGAGCTGTTTTTT. This rearrangement joins TRBV6-6 to TRBJ2-2; 9 bases line up with TRBD2. The CDR3 is 16 amino acids. J lost 4 bases, V lost 3 bases, and 6 bases had no gene match. CDR1 is MNHNY and CDR2 is SVGAGI in the germline V gene (reference sequence).

The DNA of the CDR3 is TGTGCCAGCACGGGAGTTGCGGTATCGGAGACCCAGTACTTC. As protein: CASTGVAVSETQYF. This chain uses TRBV2 with TRBJ2-5; tentative D call: TRBD2 (6 bases). The CDR3 totals 14 residues. V lost 7 bases to trimming and J lost 5 bases, with 17 bases between them. Germline V gives CDR1 SNHLY, CDR2 FYNNEI.

This clone occurred a few times. J is TRBJ1-2 and V is TRBV6-6; perhaps TRBD1 as D (5 bases). With 0 bases removed from V and 6 bases from J, the gap between germline ends came to 11 bases. This CDR3 spans 14 amino acids. Per germline, CDR1 MNHNY and CDR2 SVGAGI (reference sequence). This chain's CDR3 is CASSYSASGDGYTF. The CDR3 DNA sequence: TGTGCCAGCAGTTACTCAGCGTCGGGGGATGGCTACACCTTC.

V gene TRBV10-3 combines with J gene TRBJ2-5; 12 bases are a match to TRBD1. The V gene end was trimmed by 11 bases and the J gene end by 3 bases; junction bases not matched to a gene: 7. Germline CDR1 is ENHRY and CDR2 is SYGVKD. The CDR3 extends over 14 amino acids. The CDR3 loop reads CAVGTGGREETQYF. CDR3 bases: TGTGCCGTGGGGACAGGGGGCAGGGAAGAGACCCAGTACTTC.

The chain carries TRBV2 and TRBJ1-5; tentatively, D is TRBD1 (5 bases). The V gene lost 3 bases and the J gene lost 7 bases, with 19 bases spanning the gap. In germline, CDR1 is SNHLY, CDR2 FYNNEI. The CDR3 sequence is 16 residues long. The DNA for the CDR3 is TGTGCCAGCAGTGACGGGTCGGGAGGGGCCGGGCAGCCCCAGCATTTT. This gives the protein CASSDGSGGAGQPQHF.

The genes are TRBV4-2 and TRBJ1-4; D may be TRBD1 (5 bases). This CDR3 region has 18 residues. The V end lost 1 base, the J end lost 7 bases, and 22 bases lay between the germline ends. CDR1 LGHNA and CDR2 YNFKEQ come from the germline V gene. CDR3 amino acids: CASSQAPARDNGGEKLFF. Written as DNA, the CDR3 is TGTGCCAGCAGCCAAGCCCCGGCCAGGGATAATGGTGGTGAAAAACTGTTTTTT.

The CDR3 DNA is TGTGCCAGCAGCAAAACTAGCGGCAATGAGCAGTTCTTC. Its protein is CASSKTSGNEQFF. The chain uses TRBV6-5 and TRBJ2-1; 8 nucleotides align to TRBD2. The germline V gene encodes CDR1 MNHEY and CDR2 SVGAGI. The V and J ends lost 6 bases and 6 bases, in that order; junction bases with no gene match: 4. CDR3 size: 13 residues.

The chain employs TRBV7-2 and TRBJ2-7; 12 positions match TRBD1. Losses at the gene ends were 5 bases for V and 4 bases for J; bases not matched to a gene: 3. This CDR3 region has 14 residues. Germline V gives CDR1 SGHTA, CDR2 FQGNSA. The DNA of the CDR3 is TGTGCCAGCAGCCGGGACAGGGGGCTGTACGAGCAGTACTTC. It specifies CASSRDRGLYEQYF.

The chain links TRBV11-2 to TRBJ1-1; D remains ambiguous. CDR3 length: 13 residues. V gave up 1 base and J gave up 1 base, with 4 bases separating them. CDR1 and CDR2 from the germline V gene are SGHAT and FQNNGV. The CDR3 nucleotides read TGTGCCAGCAGCTTAGGCGAGAACACTGAAGCTTTCTTT. Translated, it gives CASSLGENTEAFF.

The gene calls are TRBV18 and TRBJ2-7, with 9 positions matching TRBD2. The V and J ends lost 2 bases and 5 bases, in that order; junction bases with no gene match: 7. Germline V lookup: CDR1 KGHSH, CDR2 LQKENI. The CDR3 extends over 15 amino acids. The CDR3 protein is CASSPKAGGPHEQYF. CDR3 bases: TGTGCCAGCTCACCAAAGGCGGGGGGGCCCCACGAGCAGTACTTC. The entire variable domain, with the rest obtained from reference TRBV18 and TRBJ2-7, is as follows: NAGVMQNPRHLVRRRGQEARLRCSPMKGHSHVYWYRQLPEEGLKFMVYLQKENIIDESGMPKERFSAEFPKEGPSILRIQQVVRGDSAAYFCASSPKAGGPHEQYFGPGTRLTVT.

The J gene is TRBJ2-2, the V gene TRBV5-1; perhaps TRBD1 as D (6 bases). The CDR3 contains 14 residues. Germline V gene data show CDR1 as SGHRS and CDR2 as YFSETQ. Trimming shortened V by 4 bases and J by 3 bases, and 10 bases separated the two germline ends. The CDR3 region has the DNA TGCGCCAGCAGCACAGGACAGTACACCGGGGAGCTGTTTTTT. Translated: CASSTGQYTGELFF.